This is a list of T cell receptor beta chains from one sample in a study of T cell responses to AZD1222 COVID-19 vaccine. The table came from immunoSEQ multiplex PCR; TCRdb's copy has only in-frame clones and leaves some out. The sample holds more than 60,000 clones, 65% to 90% seen once. The sample here was peripheral blood, taken on day 0 of AZD1222 vaccination. These receptors came from an adult in good health. The CDR3 runs from the conserved cysteine through the conserved F or W. D genes are given only for firm matches. Clone size appears in some rows only: once, few, many, or a class for an expanded clone.

D: -; size: -; V: TRBV5-1; J: TRBJ2-1; CDR3: CASSHGTFNEQFF; DNA: TGCGCCAGCAGCCACGGGACTTTCAATGAGCAGTTCTTC
D: -; size: -; V: TRBV4-3; J: TRBJ2-5; CDR3: CASSQYTGETQYF; DNA: TGCGCCAGCAGCCAGTATACCGGGGAGACCCAGTACTTC
D: TRBD1; size: -; V: TRBV11-2; J: TRBJ1-5; CDR3: CASSWTGTNQPQHF; DNA: TGTGCCAGCAGCTGGACAGGGACTAATCAGCCCCAGCATTTT
D: TRBD2; size: -; V: TRBV19; J: TRBJ2-1; CDR3: CASSQLAGVGNEQFF; DNA: TGTGCCAGTAGTCAGCTAGCGGGAGTAGGGAATGAGCAGTTCTTC
D: -; size: few; V: TRBV4-1; J: TRBJ2-7; CDR3: CASSQRETETYEQYF; DNA: TGCGCCAGCAGCCAAAGGGAGACAGAAACCTACGAGCAGTACTTC
D: TRBD2; size: -; V: TRBV27; J: TRBJ2-4; CDR3: CASSPRRAGANIQYF; DNA: TGTGCCAGCAGTCCCCGAAGAGCGGGAGCAAACATTCAGTACTTC
D: -; size: -; V: TRBV3-1/TRBV3-2; J: TRBJ2-5; CDR3: CASSQEGGVEGKETQYF; DNA: TGTGCCAGCAGCCAAGAAGGTGGGGTGGAGGGGAAAGAGACCCAGTACTTC
D: -; size: -; V: TRBV7-3; J: TRBJ2-2; CDR3: CASSPRDGFQTGELFF; DNA: TGTGCCAGCAGCCCCCGGGACGGTTTTCAAACCGGGGAGCTGTTTTTT
D: -; size: -; V: TRBV6-5; J: TRBJ1-1; CDR3: CASSYGYSNTEAFF; DNA: TGTGCCAGCAGTTACGGTTACTCGAACACTGAAGCTTTCTTT
D: -; size: -; V: TRBV29-1; J: TRBJ1-1; CDR3: CSVEENTEAFF; DNA: TGCAGCGTTGAAGAGAACACTGAAGCTTTCTTT
D: -; size: few; V: TRBV6-2/TRBV6-3; J: TRBJ1-1; CDR3: CASSYDAGLVSTEAFF; DNA: TGTGCCAGCAGTTACGATGCAGGGCTGGTAAGCACTGAAGCTTTCTTT
D: -; size: -; V: TRBV24-1; J: TRBJ2-3; CDR3: CATRAGMHTQYF; DNA: TGTGCCACCAGGGCTGGAATGCATACGCAGTATTTT
D: -; size: -; V: TRBV5-6; J: TRBJ1-2; CDR3: CASSLVRNGYTF; DNA: TGTGCCAGCAGCTTGGTAAGGAACGGCTACACCTTC
D: -; size: -; V: TRBV19; J: TRBJ2-1; CDR3: CASSTTADNEQFF; DNA: TGTGCCAGTAGCACAACGGCCGACAATGAGCAGTTCTTC
D: -; size: -; V: TRBV4-2; J: TRBJ1-3; CDR3: CASSQETGFGNTIYF; DNA: TGTGCCAGCAGCCAAGAAACGGGTTTTGGAAACACCATATATTTT
D: -; size: -; V: TRBV28; J: TRBJ2-1; CDR3: CAATIGQLRNEQFF; DNA: TGTGCCGCAACTATCGGACAGTTAAGAAATGAGCAGTTCTTC
D: -; size: once; V: TRBV6-1; J: TRBJ1-3; CDR3: CASSEAFWGAAGNTIYF; DNA: TGTGCCAGCAGTGAAGCCTTCTGGGGGGCAGCTGGAAACACCATATATTTT
D: -; size: once; V: TRBV28; J: TRBJ1-5; CDR3: CASTLTQGQFNQPQHF; DNA: TGTGCCAGCACCTTAACCCAGGGTCAATTTAATCAGCCCCAGCATTTT
D: TRBD2; size: -; V: TRBV27; J: TRBJ2-1; CDR3: CASSSPSGRAHNEQFF; DNA: TGTGCCAGCAGTTCCCCTAGCGGGAGGGCCCACAATGAGCAGTTCTTC
D: -; size: -; V: TRBV28; J: TRBJ1-1; CDR3: CASSLGRLNTEAFF; DNA: TGTGCCAGCAGCCTTGGACGGTTGAACACTGAAGCTTTCTTT
D: -; size: -; V: TRBV18; J: TRBJ2-7; CDR3: CASSPVSDTGRGEQYF; DNA: TGTGCCAGCTCACCAGTATCGGACACTGGACGAGGGGAGCAGTACTTC
D: TRBD1; size: once; V: TRBV28; J: TRBJ1-1; CDR3: CASSPTGAGKTEAFF; DNA: TGTGCCAGCAGTCCCACAGGGGCAGGGAAAACTGAAGCTTTCTTT
D: -; size: -; V: TRBV7-9; J: TRBJ2-1; CDR3: CASSLGQLGPYNEQFF; DNA: TGTGCCAGCAGCTTAGGACAGTTGGGACCTTACAATGAGCAGTTCTTC
D: TRBD2; size: -; V: TRBV5-4; J: TRBJ2-1; CDR3: CASSFDTTGGRLSYNEQFF; DNA: TGTGCCAGCAGCTTCGATACCACGGGGGGGCGGTTGTCCTACAATGAGCAGTTCTTC
D: TRBD1; size: -; V: TRBV11-3; J: TRBJ1-6; CDR3: CASSLAGVRGDSPLHF; DNA: TGTGCCAGCAGCTTAGCTGGGGTCAGGGGGGATTCACCCCTCCACTTT
D: TRBD2; size: once; V: TRBV6-4; J: TRBJ2-2; CDR3: CASRELAGKTGELFF; DNA: TGTGCCAGCAGAGAACTAGCGGGGAAAACCGGGGAGCTGTTTTTT
D: -; size: -; V: TRBV30; J: TRBJ1-1; CDR3: CAWIPLDRWANTEAFF; DNA: TGTGCCTGGATCCCCCTCGACAGATGGGCGAACACTGAAGCTTTCTTT
D: TRBD1; size: few; V: TRBV30; J: TRBJ1-6; CDR3: CAWTGGDSPLHF; DNA: TGTGCCTGGACAGGGGGGGATTCACCCCTCCACTTT
D: -; size: -; V: TRBV27; J: TRBJ1-1; CDR3: CASSLSILQRAFF; DNA: TGTGCCAGCAGTTTATCGATCCTTCAACGGGCTTTCTTT
D: -; size: -; V: TRBV9; J: TRBJ2-2; CDR3: CASSPDTGELFF; DNA: TGTGCCAGCAGCCCCGACACGGGGGAGCTGTTTTTT
D: -; size: -; V: TRBV3-1/TRBV3-2; J: TRBJ1-2; CDR3: CASSQEATGPLPSYGYTF; DNA: TGTGCCAGCAGCCAAGAAGCGACAGGCCCTCTTCCCTCCTATGGCTACACCTTC
D: -; size: -; V: TRBV5-1; J: TRBJ2-3; CDR3: CASSLGSSGTQYF; DNA: TGCGCCAGCAGCTTGGGAAGTAGCGGCACGCAGTATTTT
D: TRBD1; size: -; V: TRBV3-1/TRBV3-2; J: TRBJ1-2; CDR3: CASSPQGDREGGYTF; DNA: TGTGCCAGCAGCCCCCAAGGAGACAGGGAAGGAGGCTACACCTTC
D: -; size: -; V: TRBV6-2/TRBV6-3; J: TRBJ1-6; CDR3: CASSARDNSPLHF; DNA: TGTGCCAGCAGTGCGCGTGATAATTCACCCCTCCACTTT
D: -; size: -; V: TRBV7-3; J: TRBJ2-2; CDR3: CASQIQFGGGELFF; DNA: TGTGCCAGTCAGATCCAATTCGGGGGCGGGGAGCTGTTTTTT
D: -; size: -; V: TRBV5-1; J: TRBJ1-1; CDR3: CASSSEGPFKDTEAFF; DNA: TGCGCCAGCAGTTCGGAGGGGCCGTTCAAGGACACTGAAGCTTTCTTT
D: -; size: -; V: TRBV18; J: TRBJ1-1; CDR3: CASSAFRGLEAEAFF; DNA: TGTGCCAGCTCAGCTTTCCGGGGGCTTGAAGCTGAAGCTTTCTTT
D: -; size: -; V: TRBV11-2; J: TRBJ1-5; CDR3: CASTKESLGVEEPQHF; DNA: TGTGCCAGCACCAAAGAATCCCTAGGGGTCGAGGAGCCCCAGCATTTT
D: TRBD1; size: once; V: TRBV18; J: TRBJ1-2; CDR3: CASSPMTGEGYTF; DNA: TGTGCCAGCTCACCGATGACAGGGGAGGGCTACACCTTC
D: -; size: -; V: TRBV20-1; J: TRBJ1-3; CDR3: CSASGGSGNTIYF; DNA: TGCAGTGCTAGTGGGGGATCTGGAAACACCATATATTTT
D: -; size: -; V: TRBV6-5; J: TRBJ1-5; CDR3: CASRSRGDQPQHF; DNA: TGTGCCAGCAGGAGCCGTGGGGATCAGCCCCAGCATTTT
D: TRBD2; size: -; V: TRBV7-7; J: TRBJ2-5; CDR3: CASSPGGTRKETQYF; DNA: TGTGCCAGCAGCCCAGGAGGGACTAGAAAAGAGACCCAGTACTTC